Sequencing of this T cell receptor beta chain was carried out in a study of shared clonotypes between healthy human individuals. Study-level information: Each donor contributed plates that comprised three CD4 naive, three CD4 memory, two CD8 naive and one CD8 memory. Study conclusions and caveats: The researchers took only blood, and tissue repertoires probably look different.

The authors divided CD4+ cells into CD45RA+ naive and CD45RA-negative memory subsets. At a deep level, the assay was run. Libraries were prepared by immunoSEQ multiplex PCR; TCRdb keeps only in-frame clonotypes and omits some of them. The data contain under 750,000 clones, approximately 77% of them seen just once; the ten biggest clones take up about 1.7%. This clone has just a few counts. Its antigen is unknown. The CDR3 sequence is 15 residues long. CDR1 is LGHNA and CDR2 is YNFKEQ in the germline V gene. V was pared by 0 bases and J by 7 bases, with 12 bases between. The origin of this receptor is a woman aged 25 to 39 in good health. Sequenced: memory CD4+ T cells sorted from blood. Subset specified: CD45RA-negative fraction. The chain combines TRBV4-2 with TRBJ1-4; a possible D gene is TRBD1 (6 bases). CDR3 DNA: TGTGCCAGCAGCCAAGAAGGAAACAGGGCTGAAAAACTGTTTTTT. Its translation is CASSQEGNRAEKLFF.